This T cell receptor beta chain is from a study of T-cell reconstitution after alpha-beta-depleted transplantation in children. The study, taken as a whole, reports: As was reported, about two months after transplant, alpha-beta T cells came from several hundred expanded graft clones.

CDR3 length equals 16 residues. The germline V and J ends were trimmed by 0 bases and 5 bases, with 17 bases remaining between them. The V gene's germline CDR1 is SGHRS and CDR2 YFSETQ. This clonotype was seen ten or more times. Its antigen is not identified. The TCRbeta library incorporated unique molecular identifiers. TCRdb reanalysed the PCR reads using MiXCR and keeps one entry per CDR3 protein. The table lists some 450,000 distinct CDR3 sequences, over 40% of them singletons. The V and J genes are TRBV5-1 and TRBJ2-5, with D perhaps given as TRBD1 or TRBD2 (5 bases each). This receptor was taken from a girl aged 2-10 years with aplastic anemia, due to receive a stem cell transplant. Sequenced material: PBMCs, taken before TCRalphabeta/CD19-depleted stem cell transplant. CDR3 loop: CASSLADGTSMETQYF. Here the CDR3 DNA reads TGCGCCAGCAGCTTGGCCGATGGGACCTCCATGGAGACCCAGTACTTC.